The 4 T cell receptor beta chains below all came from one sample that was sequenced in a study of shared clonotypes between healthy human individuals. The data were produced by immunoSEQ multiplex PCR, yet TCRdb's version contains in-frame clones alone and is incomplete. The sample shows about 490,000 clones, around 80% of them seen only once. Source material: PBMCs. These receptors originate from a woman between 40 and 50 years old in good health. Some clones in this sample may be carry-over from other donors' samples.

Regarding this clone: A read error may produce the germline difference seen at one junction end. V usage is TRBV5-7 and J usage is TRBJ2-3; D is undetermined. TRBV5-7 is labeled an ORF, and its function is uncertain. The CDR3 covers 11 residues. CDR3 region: CASPPWNRLRF. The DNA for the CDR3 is TGTGCCAGCCCACCGTGGAATCGCCTTCGGTTT.

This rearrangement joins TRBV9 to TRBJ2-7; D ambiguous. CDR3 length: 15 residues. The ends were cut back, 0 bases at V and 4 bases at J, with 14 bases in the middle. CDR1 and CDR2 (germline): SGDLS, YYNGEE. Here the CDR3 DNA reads TGTGCCAGCAGCGTAGCTTCCGGGTTTCATTACGAGCAGTACTTC. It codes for CASSVASGFHYEQYF.

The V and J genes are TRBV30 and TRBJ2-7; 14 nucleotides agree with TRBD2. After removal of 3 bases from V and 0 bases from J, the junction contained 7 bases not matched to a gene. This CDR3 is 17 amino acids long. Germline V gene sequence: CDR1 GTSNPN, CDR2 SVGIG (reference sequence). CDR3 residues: CAWRSGLAGGISYEQYF. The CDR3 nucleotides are TGTGCCTGGAGATCCGGACTAGCGGGAGGTATCTCCTACGAGCAGTACTTC.

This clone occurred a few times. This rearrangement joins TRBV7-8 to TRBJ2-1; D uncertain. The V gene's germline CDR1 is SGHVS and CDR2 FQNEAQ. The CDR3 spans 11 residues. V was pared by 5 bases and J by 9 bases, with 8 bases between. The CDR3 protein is CASSRRGEQFF. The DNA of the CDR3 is TGTGCCAGCAGCCGACGCGGTGAGCAGTTCTTC.